The next 14 T cell receptor beta chains were all read from a single sample in a study of shared clonotypes between healthy human individuals. Method: immunoSEQ multiplex PCR; TCRdb's copy keeps in-frame clones and lacks some. The sample holds approximately 1,000,000 clones, roughly 77% seen once. Sample: memory CD4+ T cells from PBMCs. Subset here: CD45RA-negative fraction. The receptors were gathered from a man aged 18 to 30 in good health. Some clones in this sample may be carry-over from other donors' samples.

The table lists this clone with a count of one. This chain links TRBV4-1 with TRBJ1-5, with a tentative D call TRBD1 (5 bases). Germline values: CDR1 MGHRA, CDR2 YSYEKL. CDR3 length: 16 amino acids. V lost 0 bases to trimming and J lost 3 bases, with 12 bases between them. CDR3 in DNA: TGCGCCAGCAGCCAAGAGTGGGGACGCCTCAATCAGCCCCAGCATTTT. Encoded protein: CASSQEWGRLNQPQHF.

This clone came up once. The chain has TRBV5-1 and TRBJ1-3; D is perhaps TRBD1 (5 bases). Trimming stripped 4 bases from V and 4 bases from J, with 15 bases between. In germline, CDR1 is SGHRS, CDR2 YFSETQ. The CDR3 has 15 residues. CDR3 residues: CASSENRLSGNTIYF. In nucleotides, the CDR3 is TGCGCCAGCAGCGAGAACAGGTTGTCGGGAAACACCATATATTTT.

The chain has TRBV5-1 and TRBJ2-7; TRBD2 matches at 10 bases. V lost 0 bases to trimming and J lost 4 bases; unmatched junction nucleotides: 4. Germline values: CDR1 SGHRS, CDR2 YFSETQ. The CDR3 consists of 15 residues. Written as DNA, the CDR3 is TGCGCCAGCAGCTTGGGGACTAGCGGACTTTACGAGCAGTACTTC. It yields the protein CASSLGTSGLYEQYF.

The rearrangement joins TRBV6-5 to TRBJ2-7, with D perhaps TRBD2 (5 bases). The germline V gene encodes CDR1 MNHEY and CDR2 SVGAGI. The CDR3 spans 13 residues. Trimming stripped 6 bases from V and 3 bases from J, with 12 bases between. CDR3 nucleotides: TGTGCCAGCAGACCCGGGGTTCGCTACGAGCAGTACTTC. This sequence encodes CASRPGVRYEQYF.

The chain couples TRBV6-5 to TRBJ2-6; D gene ambiguous. The V gene lost 5 bases and the J gene lost 4 bases, with 12 bases spanning the gap. The CDR3 is 15 amino acids. The germline V gene encodes CDR1 MNHEY and CDR2 SVGAGI. CDR3 sequence reads: CASSAVGSGANVLTF. The CDR3 nucleotides read TGTGCCAGCAGTGCCGTTGGTTCCGGGGCCAACGTCCTGACTTTC.

The chain couples TRBV7-9 to TRBJ2-1; D remains unclear. The germline CDR1 and CDR2 sequences are SEHNR and FQNEAQ (reference sequence). This CDR3 region has 10 residues. With 5 bases removed from V and 8 bases from J, the gap between germline ends came to 4 bases. The CDR3 nucleotides read TGTGCCAGCAGCATATATGAGCAGTTCTTC. It translates to CASSIYEQFF.

This clone was picked up a small number of times. This sample includes further DNA sequences coding for the same CDR3. V usage is TRBV5-1 and J usage is TRBJ2-7; D gene unclear. V was shortened by 4 bases and J by 2 bases, with 4 bases between the two germline ends. This CDR3 region has 11 residues. Germline V gene sequence: CDR1 SGHRS, CDR2 YFSETQ. DNA for the CDR3: TGCGCCAGCAGCGCGACCTACGAGCAGTACTTC. The encoded protein is CASSATYEQYF.

This rearrangement joins TRBV28 to TRBJ1-1, with D perhaps matching TRBD1 (6 bases). The germline V gene has CDR1 MDHEN and CDR2 SYDVKM. With 2 bases removed from V and 2 bases from J, the gap between germline ends came to 15 bases. CDR3 length: 16 amino acids. CDR3 bases: TGTGCCAGCAGTTTAGGAAGGGGGGGGTATAACACTGAAGCTTTCTTT. Translation: CASSLGRGGYNTEAFF.

The sample holds many counts of this clone. The chain links TRBV10-3 to TRBJ2-7, with a possible D match to TRBD2 (7 bases). The V end was cut by 6 bases, the J end by 5 bases, with 11 bases between. The CDR3 consists of 12 residues. Germline V gene sequence: CDR1 ENHRY, CDR2 SYGVKD. The CDR3 sequence: CAIRGGLDEQYF. CDR3 nucleotides: TGTGCCATCAGGGGGGGGCTGGACGAGCAGTACTTC.

The chain combines TRBV10-1 with TRBJ2-3; possible D gene TRBD1, 5 bases. The V end was cut by 3 bases, the J end by 1 base, with 11 bases between. The CDR3 runs 15 residues. CDR1 WNHNN and CDR2 SYGVQD come from the germline V gene (reference sequence). The CDR3 loop is CASSDITGRTDTQYF. CDR3 sequence (DNA): TGCGCCAGCAGTGATATCACAGGCCGCACAGATACGCAGTATTTT.

To note about this clone: One junction end disagrees with the germline gene, perhaps due to a read error. V usage is TRBV5-1 and J usage is TRBJ2-7; D uncertain. Per germline, CDR1 SGHRS and CDR2 YFSETQ. This CDR3 is 14 amino acids long. In nucleotides, the CDR3 is TGCACCAGCAGCTTGGATCCGACGGCCTACGAGCAGTACTTC. As protein: CTSSLDPTAYEQYF.

The gene calls are TRBV29-1 and TRBJ1-2; D is possibly TRBD1 (5 bases). The CDR3 loop spans 13 amino acids. Trimming removed 4 bases at V and 2 bases at J, with 11 bases between. Germline CDR1 and CDR2: SQVTM and ANQGSEA. CDR3 protein: CSVGRDGNYGYTF. The CDR3 DNA sequence: TGCAGCGTTGGCCGGGACGGAAACTATGGCTACACCTTC.

The count of this clone is one. The chain carries TRBV7-2 and TRBJ2-3, with 8 bases lining up with TRBD2. Trimming removed 5 bases from V and 3 bases from J; junction bases left unmatched: 7. Germline V CDR1 and CDR2: SGHTA, FQGNSA. This CDR3 contains 15 residues. CDR3 DNA sequence: TGTGCCAGCAGCACCAGCGGGAGAGGTACAGATACGCAGTATTTT. Amino acid sequence: CASSTSGRGTDTQYF.

This sequence joins TRBV11-1 and TRBJ2-2, with D possibly TRBD2 on 6 matching bases. Germline loops: CDR1 SGHAT, CDR2 FQDESV (reference sequence). The CDR3 runs 15 residues. Trimming removed 5 bases from V and 5 bases from J, with 15 bases in between. DNA for the CDR3: TGTGCCAGCAGCGACCCTAGCGCCAGGACCGGGGAGCTGTTTTTT. It encodes CASSDPSARTGELFF.